This T cell receptor (beta chain) was documented in a study of OX40 agonist ivuxolimab in advanced cancers. The table came from immunoSEQ multiplex PCR; TCRdb's copy has only in-frame clones and leaves some out. This table has 60,000 to 75,000 clones, 80% appearing once. This CDR3 comprises 11 residues. V lost 3 bases, J lost 7 bases, and 7 bases lay in between. CDR1 is PRHDT, CDR2 FYEKMQ, per germline (reference sequence). The sequenced sample was CD4+ or CD8+ T cells sorted from blood, obtained in a trial of the OX40 agonist ivuxolimab. This receptor was taken from an adult with an advanced solid tumor such as melanoma, head and neck, liver or kidney cancer. The V gene is TRBV13, the J gene TRBJ2-7; D gene unclear. CDR3 coding DNA: TGTGCCAGCAGCTTCCGAAGGGAGCAGTACTTC. Translation gives CASSFRREQYF.